The clone carrying this TCR beta chain qualifies as medium-sized. Its antigen is still unknown. Treatment described: roughly 10-day PBMC culture with coronavirus spike peptide pools or control peptides (ViraFEST assay). This entry comes from a study of vaccination and CD4 T cells after COVID-19. The CDR3 length is 12 residues. Trimming pared 8 bases from V and 16 bases from J, leaving 21 bases between. Looked up from germline, CDR1 is SGHAT and CDR2 is FQNNGV. Oncomine TCR Beta short-read sequencing was applied to DNA from cultured CD4+ T cells. Genomic DNA extraction was carried out from cultured CD4+ T cells. TCRdb fed the PCR reads into MiXCR, producing one record per CDR3 protein. This sample has fewer than 5,000 distinct CDR3 sequences, with about a fifth found just once.

The V gene is TRBV11-2, the J gene TRBJ2-1, with D uncertain. The sample taken for sequencing was CD4+ T cells from blood, cultured in vitro. The sequence derives from a human donor who had recovered from COVID-19. The CDR3: CASATSGLKGFF. The CDR3, as DNA: TGTGCCAGCGCTACTTCTGGCCTCAAAGGTTTCTTC.